This TCR beta chain was obtained from a study of cytomegalovirus exposure and HLA in healthy donors. Study observations and caveats: An analysis that came later showed most CMV-associated TCR beta chains appearing HLA-restricted. An analysis done earlier found most TCR beta V segments productive about 87% or about 30% of the time.

A remark on this clone: No antigen is known for it.

The PCR employed 60 Vbeta primers together with 13 Jbeta primers. Generated by immunoSEQ multiplex PCR, the TCRdb table keeps only in-frame clones and is missing some. The sample includes roughly 160,000 clones, approximately 81% of them seen just once. This CDR3 spans 13 amino acids. The V gene lost 1 base and the J gene lost 4 bases, with 7 bases spanning the gap. Germline V gene sequence: CDR1 SGHVS, CDR2 FNYEAQ. Sequencing was done on a sample of PBMCs. V gene TRBV7-6 combines with J gene TRBJ1-1; D not resolved. This clonotype originated in a woman in her thirties in good health and CMV-seropositive. The CDR3 spells CASSLGVVTEAFF. The DNA for the CDR3 is TGTGCCAGCAGCTTAGGAGTTGTCACTGAAGCTTTCTTT.